This TCR beta chain originates from a study of Ad26.COV2.S vaccination and SARS-CoV-2 variants. Clones were sequenced by immunoSEQ multiplex PCR, and TCRdb holds only the in-frame ones, with some missing. The sample has 250,000 to 300,000 clones; more than 75% are singletons. A remark on this clone: What it binds is not known.

Study-wide results and caveats: Substantial response breadth was reportedly seen for spike-specific CD8+ and CD4+ T cells after vaccination.

Treatment: some 20 received Ad26.COV2.S at low or high dose, single or two shots; 5 received placebo; per-sample allocation not given. Samples were taken on day 63 after the first vaccine or placebo injection. Boston provided a donor who was an adult aged 18-55 years. This CDR3 has 16 amino acids. Trimming removed 2 bases from V and 4 bases from J, with 16 bases in between. CDR1 and CDR2 from the germline V gene are LGHDT and YNNKEL (reference sequence). This sequence joins TRBV3-1 (or the pseudogene TRBV3-2) and TRBJ2-3; possible D gene TRBD2, 7 bases. This sequence originates from a person between 18 and 60 years old who received the Ad26.COV2.S COVID-19 vaccine or a placebo. Here the sequenced sample was peripheral blood, taken in a trial of Ad26.COV2.S vaccine versus placebo. CDR3 sequence reads: CASSQRWGGHADTQYF. The CDR3 nucleotides read TGTGCCAGCAGCCAAAGATGGGGGGGACATGCAGATACGCAGTATTTT.